This T cell receptor beta chain was captured by sequencing in a study of T cells in Graves' hyperthyroidism and ophthalmopathy. Amplification targeted TCR beta CDR3 regions from RNA transcripts. An initial round of RT-PCR targeting the TCR CDR3 relied on the HTBI primer set. From the multiplex PCR reads, TCRdb called clonotypes with MiXCR, one entry per CDR3 protein. The sample lists hundreds of thousands of distinct CDR3 sequences, nearly 45% occurring once. Findings and limits, study-wide: Stable hyperthyroidism and ophthalmopathy were separated using 13 V-J signatures.

This clonotype was observed a few times. Its target is unknown. The CDR3 is 14 residues long. V trimming: 7 bases; J trimming: 4 bases; junction bases outside the gene matches: 7. Germline V gene lookup returns CDR1 SGDLS and CDR2 YYNGEE. What was sequenced was peripheral blood or thyroid tissue (not recorded which). The chain has TRBV9 and TRBJ2-2; TRBD2 agrees at 7 bases. The origin of this receptor is an adult man with Graves' disease, either hyperthyroidism or ophthalmopathy (not recorded which). CDR3 nucleotide sequence: TGTGCCAGCTCCCGAGGGAGGGTCACCGGGGAGCTGTTTTTT. Translated: CASSRGRVTGELFF.